Below are 28 T cell receptor beta chains sequenced from a single sample in a study of blood T cell repertoires in COVID-19. TCRdb keeps only in-frame clones here, not all; method: immunoSEQ multiplex PCR. In the table there are approximately 460,000 clones, 89% of which are singletons. The sequenced sample was peripheral blood. The receptors were sampled from a man aged 18 to 35 with COVID-19, enrolled during active disease.

The V call is TRBV11-3, the J call TRBJ2-7, with 9 nucleotides matching TRBD1. Germline CDR1 reads SGHNT; CDR2 reads YENEEA. The V segment lost 6 bases and the J segment 4 bases; nucleotides outside the gene matches: 7. The CDR3 spans 14 residues. CDR3 sequence (DNA): TGTGCCAGCAGAGCCGGGACAGGGCGGTACGAGCAGTACTTC. It is translated as CASRAGTGRYEQYF.

The rearrangement joins TRBV30 to TRBJ1-1; no clear D gene. Germline-derived CDR1 and CDR2 are GTSNPN and SVGIG (reference sequence). Trimming shortened V by 3 bases and J by 7 bases, and 12 bases separated the two germline ends. This CDR3 spans 12 amino acids. The CDR3 region is CAWRLSDFEAFF. CDR3 sequence (DNA): TGTGCCTGGAGGCTCAGTGATTTTGAAGCTTTCTTT.

The chain combines TRBV4-2 with TRBJ1-1; TRBD1 matches 8 bases. Germline CDR1 reads LGHNA; CDR2 reads YNFKEQ. V was pared by 2 bases and J by 0 bases, with 23 bases of the junction left unmatched. The CDR3 has 22 residues. This CDR3 is CASSQFYLRTGMDLGMNTEAFF. CDR3 coding DNA: TGTGCCAGCAGCCAATTTTATCTAAGGACAGGGATGGACTTGGGCATGAACACTGAAGCTTTCTTT.

The gene calls are TRBV7-2 and TRBJ2-5; 11 bases line up with TRBD2. CDR3 length equals 16 residues. Germline CDR1 reads SGHTA; CDR2 reads FQGNSA. Losses at the gene ends were 5 bases for V and 3 bases for J; bases not matched to a gene: 8. As DNA, the CDR3 is TGTGCCAGCAGCCAACACCAGGGACTAGCGGAAGAGACCCAGTACTTC. As protein: CASSQHQGLAEETQYF.

The chain is built from TRBV6-1 and TRBJ2-2; D remains ambiguous. Germline values: CDR1 MNHNS, CDR2 SASEGT. CDR3 size: 15 residues. Trimming left V 3 bases short and J 2 bases short, with 10 bases between. CDR3 bases: TGTGCCAGCAGTGATCAGACACCAAACACCGGGGAGCTGTTTTTT. Translated, it gives CASSDQTPNTGELFF.

The CDR3 loop is CASSTGLAGAETQYF. Here the CDR3 DNA reads TGTGCCAGCAGCACGGGACTAGCGGGGGCAGAGACCCAGTACTTC. The chain links TRBV5-8 to TRBJ2-5; TRBD2 agrees at 14 bases. V shed 4 bases, J shed 4 bases, and the junction held 3 bases outside the gene matches. Germline CDR1 reads SGHTS; CDR2 reads YDEGEE. The CDR3 is 15 amino acids.

CDR3 protein: CASSPRTSGRIGELFF. CDR3 in DNA: TGTGCCAGCAGCCCCCGGACTAGCGGGAGGATCGGGGAGCTGTTTTTT. The chain recombines TRBV11-3 with TRBJ2-2; 14 nucleotides line up with TRBD2. V was clipped by 5 bases and J by 7 bases; unmatched bases: 6. CDR1 SGHNT and CDR2 YENEEA come from the germline V gene. The CDR3 has 16 residues.

Written as DNA, the CDR3 is TGCGCCAGCAGCTTAACTACAGGGGGCTATCAGCCCCAGCATTTT. It encodes CASSLTTGGYQPQHF. This chain joins TRBV5-1 and TRBJ1-5; 9 bases line up with TRBD1. CDR3 length equals 15 residues. The V segment lost 2 bases and the J segment 5 bases; nucleotides outside the gene matches: 5. Germline loops: CDR1 SGHRS, CDR2 YFSETQ.

This clone was seen many times. The gene calls are TRBV19 and TRBJ1-5, with TRBD1 matching 7 bases. J was trimmed by 4 bases and V by 6 bases; bases with no gene match: 12. The germline V gene has CDR1 LNHDA and CDR2 SQIVND (reference sequence). This CDR3 spans 16 amino acids. The CDR3 DNA sequence: TGTGCCAGTAGCTTCGGAATAGGGGGCGGTAATCAGCCCCAGCATTTT. Protein product: CASSFGIGGGNQPQHF. Filled out from reference TRBV19 and TRBJ1-5, the complete variable domain reads DGGITQSPKYLFRKEGQNVTLSCEQNLNHDAMYWYRQDPGQGLRLIYYSQIVNDFQKGDIAEGYSVSREKKESFPLTVTSAQKNPTAFYLCASSFGIGGGNQPQHFGDGTRLSIL.

The table lists this clone with a few counts. Within the sample, other DNA sequences also encode this same CDR3. The chain joins TRBV2 to TRBJ2-7; TRBD1 aligns across 8 bases. This CDR3 spans 12 amino acids. J lost 0 bases, V lost 8 bases, and 0 bases had no gene match. Germline V CDR1 and CDR2: SNHLY, FYNNEI. CDR3 nucleotides: TGTGCCAGCGGACAGGGCTCCTACGAGCAGTACTTC. Translation: CASGQGSYEQYF.

Written as DNA, the CDR3 is TGCAGTGCTCGTGTTCAGGGCGGGAGGGCCGGGTCCTACAATGAGCAGTTCTTC. Amino acid sequence: CSARVQGGRAGSYNEQFF. This sequence joins TRBV20-1 and TRBJ2-1, with 9 bases that match TRBD2. With V trimmed by 5 bases and J by 1 base, 15 bases remained unmatched. This CDR3 has 18 amino acids. From germline, CDR1 is DFQATT and CDR2 SNEGSKA (reference sequence).

The V and J genes are TRBV19 and TRBJ2-7; tentatively, D is TRBD1 (6 bases). This CDR3 is 12 amino acids long. Trimming removed 5 bases at V and 6 bases at J, with 11 bases between. Per the germline V gene, CDR1 is LNHDA and CDR2 is SQIVND (reference sequence). The CDR3 DNA sequence: TGTGCCAGTAGTCAGGGGTTTGGCGAGCAGTACTTC. Amino acid sequence: CASSQGFGEQYF.

The chain joins TRBV30 to TRBJ2-3; the match to TRBD2 covers 10 bases. V lost 2 bases and J lost 6; bases outside the gene matches: 11. Germline lookup yields CDR1 GTSNPN and CDR2 SVGIG (reference sequence). The CDR3 is 16 residues long. Here the CDR3 DNA reads TGTGCCTGGAGTCCAACTAGCGGGACTACTTGGGATACGCAGTATTTT. This sequence encodes CAWSPTSGTTWDTQYF.

This clone was observed a few times. V usage is TRBV7-2 and J usage is TRBJ1-6, with TRBD1 identical over 7 bases. V gave up 3 bases and J gave up 5 bases; unmatched junction bases: 4. This CDR3 has 15 residues. The germline V gene has CDR1 SGHTA and CDR2 FQGNSA. CDR3: CASSFAGQDNSPLHF. CDR3 nucleotides: TGTGCCAGCAGCTTTGCAGGACAGGATAATTCACCCCTCCACTTT. Drawing the rest from reference TRBV7-2 and TRBJ1-6, the complete variable domain is GAGVSQSPSNKVTEKGKDVELRCDPISGHTALYWYRQSLGQGLEFLIYFQGNSAPDKSGLPSDRFSAERTGGSVSTLTIQRTQQEDSAVYLCASSFAGQDNSPLHFGNGTRLTVT.

This chain connects TRBV5-1 to TRBJ1-4; TRBD1 aligns across 7 bases. Germline CDR1 is SGHRS and CDR2 is YFSETQ. J lost 0 bases, V lost 0 bases, and 5 bases had no gene match. The CDR3 contains 17 residues. Here the CDR3 reads CASSLGDRPSTNEKLFF. In DNA, the CDR3 is TGCGCCAGCAGCTTGGGGGACAGACCTTCAACTAATGAAAAACTGTTTTTT. Full variable domain (missing parts from reference TRBV5-1 and TRBJ1-4): KAGVTQTPRYLIKTRGQQVTLSCSPISGHRSVSWYQQTPGQGLQFLFEYFSETQRNKGNFPGRFSGRQFSNSRSEMNVSTLELGDSALYLCASSLGDRPSTNEKLFFGSGTQLSVL.

Note on this clone: This same CDR3 is encoded by further DNA sequences in the sample. The rearrangement links TRBV5-1 to TRBJ2-2, with D maybe TRBD1 (5 bases). Germline CDR1 reads SGHRS; CDR2 reads YFSETQ. The germline V and J ends were trimmed by 1 base and 1 base, with 5 bases remaining between them. This CDR3 has 14 residues. DNA for the CDR3: TGCGCCAGCAGCTTGACAGGGAACACCGGGGAGCTGTTTTTT. Translation gives CASSLTGNTGELFF.

This rearrangement joins TRBV11-2 to TRBJ1-2; the D gene is possibly TRBD1 (5 bases). The CDR3 sequence is 14 residues long. Per the germline V gene, CDR1 is SGHAT and CDR2 is FQNNGV. V gave up 3 bases and J gave up 4 bases, with 12 bases separating them. The CDR3 protein is CASSFGGTFYGYTF. DNA for the CDR3: TGTGCCAGCAGCTTCGGGGGGACTTTCTATGGCTACACCTTC.

The rearrangement uses TRBV2 and TRBJ1-2; D is undetermined. The CDR3 is made up of 15 amino acids. CDR1 is SNHLY and CDR2 is FYNNEI in the germline V gene. Trimming took off 6 bases at V and 1 base at J, with 15 bases between the two ends. The CDR3 region has the DNA TGTGCCAGCAGCCAATCTAGAACACTTAACTATGGCTACACCTTC. This codes for CASSQSRTLNYGYTF.

This chain connects TRBV2 to TRBJ2-2, with 8 positions matching TRBD1. This CDR3 spans 15 amino acids. Germline V CDR1 and CDR2: SNHLY, FYNNEI. This CDR3 reads CAGERQGADTGELFF. CDR3 bases: TGTGCGGGGGAGCGGCAGGGGGCCGACACCGGGGAGCTGTTTTTT.

This rearrangement joins TRBV5-1 to TRBJ2-2; possible D gene TRBD1, 5 bases. V lost 4 bases and J lost 6, with 13 bases in between. CDR1 is SGHRS and CDR2 is YFSETQ in the germline V gene. This CDR3 has 14 residues. CDR3 bases: TGCGCCAGCAGCCCTTTCGACAGACCCGGGGAGCTGTTTTTT. This encodes CASSPFDRPGELFF.

This chain links TRBV2 with TRBJ2-2; 7 bases map to TRBD2. Germline V gives CDR1 SNHLY, CDR2 FYNNEI. With 3 bases clipped from V and 7 bases from J, the junction kept 5 bases outside the gene matches. The CDR3 sequence is 14 residues long. CDR3 in amino acids: CASSEGRTSGELFF. The CDR3 DNA sequence: TGTGCCAGCAGTGAGGGCCGGACTAGCGGGGAGCTGTTTTTT.

The gene calls are TRBV6-4 and TRBJ2-3; D may be TRBD1 (5 bases). Germline CDR1 reads MRHNA; CDR2 reads SNTAGT. The length of the CDR3 is 15 residues. V shed 0 bases and J shed 0 bases, with 7 bases lying between them. CDR3 sequence (DNA): TGTGCCAGCAGTGACTCAGGGGCCAGCACAGATACGCAGTATTTT. This codes for CASSDSGASTDTQYF.

The chain carries TRBV2 and TRBJ2-2; weak D call: TRBD1 (6 bases). Trimming cost V 5 bases and J 1 base, with 11 bases left between them. The CDR3 totals 15 residues. Germline CDR1 reads SNHLY; CDR2 reads FYNNEI. The CDR3 is CASSFRGWNTGELFF. In DNA form, the CDR3 reads TGTGCCAGCAGTTTCAGGGGCTGGAACACCGGGGAGCTGTTTTTT.

This chain uses TRBV12-5 with TRBJ1-2, with 7 bases that match TRBD1. V lost 0 bases to trimming and J lost 4 bases; unmatched junction nucleotides: 5. The CDR3 spans 15 residues. Germline CDR1 reads LGHNT; CDR2 reads FRNRAP. The CDR3 protein is CASGLVLGTVYGYTF. CDR3 nucleotides: TGTGCTAGTGGTTTGGTACTGGGGACAGTCTATGGCTACACCTTC.

This clone was picked up one time. The chain employs TRBV5-1 and TRBJ2-7; 8 bases align to TRBD2. This CDR3 contains 17 residues. Trimming removed 3 bases from V and 3 bases from J; junction bases left unmatched: 14. The V gene's germline CDR1 is SGHRS and CDR2 YFSETQ. The CDR3 DNA follows: TGCGCCAGCAGCTCTCACCCTGCTAGCGGGCAATTCTACGAGCAGTACTTC. Protein sequence: CASSSHPASGQFYEQYF.

The chain's CDR3 is CASAQGARGYTF. In nucleotides, the CDR3 is TGTGCCAGCGCACAAGGGGCGCGTGGCTACACCTTC. The chain uses TRBV6-6 and TRBJ1-2; possibly TRBD1 for D (5 bases). CDR3 length: 12 residues. The ends were cut back, 8 bases at V and 7 bases at J, with 14 bases in the middle. CDR1 and CDR2 from the germline V gene are MNHNY and SVGAGI (reference sequence).

The J gene is TRBJ2-7, the V gene TRBV11-2, with 10 bases fitting TRBD2. This CDR3 has 14 amino acids. After removal of 8 bases from V and 7 bases from J, the junction contained 11 bases not matched to a gene. Germline CDR1 reads SGHAT; CDR2 reads FQNNGV. The DNA of the CDR3 is TGTGCCAGCTCAGCGGGAGGGACTATTCGGGAGCAGTACTTC. Translated: CASSAGGTIREQYF.

This CDR3 reads CASSPRQGGVGELFF. The CDR3 DNA reads TGTGCCAGCAGCCCCAGACAGGGGGGGGTAGGGGAGCTGTTTTTT. The chain employs TRBV9 and TRBJ2-2; TRBD1 agrees at 9 bases. This CDR3 contains 15 residues. The junction had 9 bases not matched to a gene; V was cut back by 4 bases and J by 8 bases. CDR1 is SGDLS and CDR2 is YYNGEE in the germline V gene.